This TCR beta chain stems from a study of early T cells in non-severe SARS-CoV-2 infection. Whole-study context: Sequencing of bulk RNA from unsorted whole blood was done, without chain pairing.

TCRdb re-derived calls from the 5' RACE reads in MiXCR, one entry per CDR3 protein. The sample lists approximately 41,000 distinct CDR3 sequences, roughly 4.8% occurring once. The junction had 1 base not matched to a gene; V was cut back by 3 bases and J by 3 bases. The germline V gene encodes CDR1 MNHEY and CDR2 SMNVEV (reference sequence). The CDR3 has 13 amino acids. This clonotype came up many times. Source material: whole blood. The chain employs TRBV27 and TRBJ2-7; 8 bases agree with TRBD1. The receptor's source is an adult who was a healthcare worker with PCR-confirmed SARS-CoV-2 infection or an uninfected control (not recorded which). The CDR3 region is CASSFGQGYEQYF. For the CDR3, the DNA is TGTGCCAGCAGTTTCGGACAGGGCTACGAGCAGTACTTC.